Following are 13 T cell receptor beta chains from one sample sequenced in a study of regulatory T cells in long-lasting Graves disease. As for time point: newly diagnosed GD, antithyroid drugs for less than 3 months. The TCR library used RNA extracted from PBMCs. The authors built TCR beta libraries using iRepertoire HTBI primers and Arm-PCR of CDR3 regions. MiXCR, applied by TCRdb to the multiplex PCR reads, yields one record per CDR3 protein. In the table there are some 370,000 distinct CDR3 sequences, approximately 10% of which are singletons. The same data also contributed to another study, on T cells in Graves' hyperthyroidism and ophthalmopathy.

Sequencing used peripheral blood mononuclear cells (PBMCs), obtained at new diagnosis, from a patient treated with antithyroid drugs. Receptors were obtained from a woman under 30 with Graves disease.

This clonotype has at least ten counts. This rearrangement joins TRBV11-2 to TRBJ1-1; D unresolved. Germline CDR1 is SGHAT and CDR2 is FQNNGV. This CDR3 contains 11 residues. Trimming shortened V by 1 base and J by 9 bases, and 6 bases separated the two germline ends. CDR3 region: CASSLVGKAFF. The CDR3 DNA sequence: TGTGCCAGCAGCTTAGTAGGGAAAGCTTTCTTT.

This clonotype has at least ten counts. The rearrangement links TRBV27 to TRBJ2-3; 11 bases are shared with TRBD2. Trimming took 3 bases from V and 2 from J; bases not matched to a gene: 4. Per the germline V gene, CDR1 is MNHEY and CDR2 is SMNVEV (reference sequence). The CDR3 is 16 amino acids. CDR3 region: CASSFGTSGFTDTQYF. Written as DNA, the CDR3 is TGTGCCAGCAGTTTCGGGACTAGCGGATTCACAGATACGCAGTATTTT.

This clonotype has at least ten counts. The gene calls are TRBV29-1 and TRBJ1-4; D may be TRBD1 (5 bases). The CDR3 contains 16 residues. Germline CDR1 is SQVTM and CDR2 is ANQGSEA. V lost 0 bases and J 6 bases, leaving 17 bases between the germline ends. CDR3 bases: TGCAGCGTTGAAGATCTCGGGGACGGCCCTGATGAAAAACTGTTTTTT. It specifies CSVEDLGDGPDEKLFF.

There are many counts of this clonotype. As DNA, the CDR3 is TGTGCCAGCAGCCCGGGGACAGGGGCTGAAGCTTTCTTT. Translation: CASSPGTGAEAFF. The rearrangement links TRBV7-3 to TRBJ1-1, with TRBD1 identical over 10 bases. With 5 bases clipped from V and 6 bases from J, the junction kept 3 bases outside the gene matches. Looked up from germline, CDR1 is SGHTA and CDR2 is FQGTGA. CDR3 length: 13 amino acids.

Many counts were recorded for this clonotype. The chain uses TRBV10-3 and TRBJ1-1, with 7 bases lining up with TRBD1. This CDR3 is 13 amino acids long. Looked up from germline, CDR1 is ENHRY and CDR2 is SYGVKD. The J segment lost 3 bases and the V segment lost 7 bases, leaving 5 bases of the junction unmatched. This CDR3 is CAITDREDTEAFF. CDR3 bases: TGTGCCATCACCGACAGGGAGGACACTGAAGCTTTCTTT.

The chain employs TRBV6-1 and TRBJ2-7; D gene ambiguous. Trimming took 2 bases from V and 5 from J, leaving 13 bases between them. The CDR3 sequence is 14 residues long. The germline CDR1 and CDR2 sequences are MNHNS and SASEGT. CDR3 sequence (DNA): TGTGCCAGCAGTGAATACCCACTGGGGAACGAGCAGTACGTC. Its protein is CASSEYPLGNEQYV.

This clonotype was counted a few times. V and J are TRBV3-1 and TRBJ1-6, with 7 bases aligning to TRBD1. The trim removed 4 bases at V and 8 bases at J, leaving 8 bases unmatched. There are 15 residues in the CDR3. Germline CDR1 and CDR2: LGHDT and YNNKEL (reference sequence). DNA of the CDR3: TGTGCCAGCAGCCCCTTGGAGGGGGCCTATTCACCCCTCCACTTT. It specifies CASSPLEGAYSPLHF.

This clonotype has a count of ten or more. The chain combines TRBV28 with TRBJ2-2, with 7 positions matching TRBD1. The CDR3 length is 15 residues. The germline V gene has CDR1 MDHEN and CDR2 SYDVKM. The ends lost 11 bases at V and 2 bases at J; junction bases unmatched: 11. Here the CDR3 DNA reads TGTGCCGGTCAAGGGGGCAGTTTAAACACCGGGGAGCTGTTTTTT. Its protein is CAGQGGSLNTGELFF.

The CDR3 is CASSLGQTGAQPQHF. DNA for the CDR3: TGTGCCAGCAGCTTAGGACAGACGGGAGCCCAGCCCCAGCATTTT. The chain has TRBV5-6 and TRBJ1-5, with D possibly matching TRBD1 (6 bases). Germline CDR1 SGHDT, CDR2 YYEEEE. The CDR3 consists of 15 residues. The V end was cut by 2 bases, the J end by 7 bases, with 16 bases between.

Many counts were recorded for this clonotype. The chain joins TRBV28 to TRBJ2-7, with 9 bases lining up with TRBD1. The J segment lost 5 bases and the V segment lost 3 bases, leaving 8 bases of the junction unmatched. The germline V gene encodes CDR1 MDHEN and CDR2 SYDVKM. The CDR3 covers 15 residues. The CDR3 DNA sequence: TGTGCCAGCAGTTTTGGGAATTACAGGGGGCACGAGCAGTACTTC. Its translation: CASSFGNYRGHEQYF.

The sample holds a few counts of this clonotype. The CDR3 nucleotides are TGTGCCAGCAGCCCGATTTCGATTTCCTACGAGCAGTACTTC. It translates to CASSPISISYEQYF. The chain couples TRBV28 to TRBJ2-7; D gene ambiguous. The CDR3 extends over 14 amino acids. Germline V CDR1 and CDR2: MDHEN, SYDVKM. V was shortened by 6 bases and J by 1 base, with 13 bases between the two germline ends.

This clonotype was picked up many times. The chain recombines TRBV10-3 with TRBJ2-2; possibly TRBD1 for D (5 bases). Trimming left V 2 bases short and J 6 bases short, with 7 bases between. Germline V CDR1 and CDR2: ENHRY, SYGVKD. The CDR3 has 13 amino acids. The CDR3 loop reads CAISERGSGELFF. The CDR3 DNA is TGTGCCATCAGTGAGAGGGGATCCGGGGAGCTGTTTTTT.

The sample holds many counts of this clonotype. V gene TRBV7-9 combines with J gene TRBJ2-7, with D unresolved. The V and J ends lost 4 bases and 5 bases respectively, with 6 bases between them. The length of the CDR3 is 11 residues. Germline V gene sequence: CDR1 SEHNR, CDR2 FQNEAQ (reference sequence). The CDR3 loop is CASSSLDEQYV. CDR3 nucleotide sequence: TGTGCCAGCAGCTCCCTAGACGAGCAGTACGTC.